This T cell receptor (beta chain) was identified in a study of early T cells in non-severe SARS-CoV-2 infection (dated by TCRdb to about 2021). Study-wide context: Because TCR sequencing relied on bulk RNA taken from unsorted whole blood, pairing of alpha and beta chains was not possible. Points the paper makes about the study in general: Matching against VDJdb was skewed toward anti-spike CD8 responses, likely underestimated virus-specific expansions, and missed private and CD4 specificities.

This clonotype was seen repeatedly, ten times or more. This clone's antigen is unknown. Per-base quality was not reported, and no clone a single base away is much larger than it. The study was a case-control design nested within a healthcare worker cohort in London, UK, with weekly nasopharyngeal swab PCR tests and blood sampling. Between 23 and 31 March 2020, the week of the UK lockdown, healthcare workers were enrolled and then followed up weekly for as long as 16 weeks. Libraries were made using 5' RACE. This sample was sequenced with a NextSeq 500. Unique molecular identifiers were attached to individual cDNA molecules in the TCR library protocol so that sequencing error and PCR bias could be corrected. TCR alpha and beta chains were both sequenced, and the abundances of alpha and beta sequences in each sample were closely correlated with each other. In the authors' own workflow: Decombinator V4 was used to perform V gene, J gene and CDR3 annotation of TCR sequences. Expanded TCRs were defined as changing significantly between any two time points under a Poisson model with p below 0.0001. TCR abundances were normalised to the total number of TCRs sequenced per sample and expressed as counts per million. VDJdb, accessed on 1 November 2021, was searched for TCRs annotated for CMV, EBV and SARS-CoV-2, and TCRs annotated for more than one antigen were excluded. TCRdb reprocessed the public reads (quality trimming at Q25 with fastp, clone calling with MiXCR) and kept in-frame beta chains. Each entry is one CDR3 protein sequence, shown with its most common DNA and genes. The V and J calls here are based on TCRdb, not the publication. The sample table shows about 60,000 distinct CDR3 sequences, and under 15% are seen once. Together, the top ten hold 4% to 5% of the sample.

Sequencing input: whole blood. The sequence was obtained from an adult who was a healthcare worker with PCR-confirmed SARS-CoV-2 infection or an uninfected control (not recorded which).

The sequenced DNA is TGTGCCAGCAGTGGAAATGGACAGGGCGAGGGTGAGCAGTACTTC. It specifies CASSGNGQGEGEQYF. Recombination connected TRBV28 to TRBJ2-7, with 8 bases matching TRBD1. Its CDR3 holds 15 amino acids, cysteine through phenylalanine. CDR3 DNA only is kept here, 45 bases in frame from base 1. Taken from the germline V gene, the CDR1 and CDR2 loops are MDHEN and SYDVKM. V lost 5 bases and J lost 7 bases, and the count of bases not matched to a germline gene is 13.